A single sample gave rise to the 27 T cell receptor beta chains below, sequenced in a study of liver allograft versus peripheral blood T cells. Study summary: Liver transplant recipients had T cell receptor repertoires compared between transplanted liver and peripheral blood.

TCRdb passed the reads through MiXCR, listing each CDR3 protein once. Of approximately 9,000 distinct CDR3 sequences listed, about 18% are singletons. The receptor source for this set is a human patient who had a liver transplant. Some T cells may be provided by the graft donor.

This clonotype appeared a few times. The chain uses TRBV10-3 and TRBJ1-3; D possibly corresponds to TRBD1 (5 bases). CDR3 length: 17 amino acids. Trimming took 3 bases from V and 4 from J, leaving 19 bases between them. Germline CDR1 reads ENHRY; CDR2 reads SYGVKD. CDR3 residues: CAISDRFPGGPGNTIYF. The CDR3 coding sequence is TGTGCCATCAGTGATCGTTTTCCGGGGGGTCCCGGAAACACCATATATTTT.

This clonotype was seen a few times. The chain uses TRBV6-5 and TRBJ1-1; a weak D match, TRBD1 (6 bases). V was trimmed by 2 bases and J by 1 base, leaving 11 bases between them. Looked up from germline, CDR1 is MNHEY and CDR2 is SVGAGI. This CDR3 is 15 amino acids long. The CDR3 DNA reads as TGTGCCAGCAGTTACACACAGGGAGCGAACACTGAAGCTTTCTTT. The encoded protein is CASSYTQGANTEAFF.

This chain uses TRBV7-9 with TRBJ2-1; 9 bases match TRBD2. Germline CDR1 and CDR2: SEHNR and FQNEAQ (reference sequence). The V segment lost 4 bases and the J segment 3 bases; nucleotides outside the gene matches: 16. The CDR3 spans 19 residues. CDR3 region: CASSSPGEPSGALYNEQFF. The CDR3 nucleotides read TGTGCCAGCAGCTCCCCTGGGGAGCCTAGCGGGGCACTCTACAATGAGCAGTTCTTC.

This clonotype was counted at least ten times. DNA for the CDR3: TGTGCCACCGGTGGGTCACAGGGTGGGAATTCACCCCTCCACTTT. As protein: CATGGSQGGNSPLHF. The V call is TRBV15, the J call TRBJ1-6; a weak D match, TRBD1 (6 bases). This CDR3 comprises 15 residues. Trimming pared 8 bases from V and 7 bases from J, leaving 18 bases between. Per germline, CDR1 LNHNV and CDR2 YYDKDF (reference sequence).

This clonotype is deemed medium-sized. The V call is TRBV27, the J call TRBJ2-7; D is undetermined. The CDR3 loop spans 13 amino acids. Germline values: CDR1 MNHEY, CDR2 SMNVEV (reference sequence). The V end was cut by 3 bases, the J end by 4 bases, with 10 bases between. CDR3 residues: CASSFRNWYEQYF. The CDR3 nucleotides read TGTGCCAGCAGTTTCCGGAACTGGTACGAGCAGTACTTC.

The rearrangement links TRBV6-1 to TRBJ2-5; 14 nucleotides align to TRBD2. The CDR3 consists of 14 residues. In germline, CDR1 is MNHNS, CDR2 SASEGT. V lost 6 bases to trimming and J lost 7 bases; unmatched junction nucleotides: 4. CDR3 protein: CASRSGTSGGTQYF. The CDR3 bases are TGTGCCAGCAGGTCCGGGACTAGCGGGGGGACCCAGTACTTC.

For the CDR3, the DNA is TGCAGTGCTCAGGGACCCTTGGCTGAAGCTTTCTTT. Its translation is CSAQGPLAEAFF. V usage is TRBV20-1 and J usage is TRBJ1-1; D may be TRBD1 (5 bases). The length of the CDR3 is 12 residues. The germline V and J ends were trimmed by 5 bases and 6 bases, with 13 bases remaining between them. The germline V gene has CDR1 DFQATT and CDR2 SNEGSKA (reference sequence).

Relative to its sample, this clonotype is medium-sized. This sequence joins TRBV19 and TRBJ1-6; no clear D gene. The germline V and J ends were trimmed by 3 bases and 10 bases, with 13 bases remaining between them. The CDR3 has 14 amino acids. CDR1 LNHDA and CDR2 SQIVND come from the germline V gene (reference sequence). The CDR3 nucleotides read TGTGCCAGTAGTATCTTAGGACTGGGATCACCCCTCCACTTT. Its protein product is CASSILGLGSPLHF. The full variable domain, in which reference TRBV19 and TRBJ1-6 provide the parts outside the CDR3, is DGGITQSPKYLFRKEGQNVTLSCEQNLNHDAMYWYRQDPGQGLRLIYYSQIVNDFQKGDIAEGYSVSREKKESFPLTVTSAQKNPTAFYLCASSILGLGSPLHFGNGTRLTVT.

This clonotype was observed at least ten times. The CDR3 loop is CASRGGGDHTEAFF. The CDR3 region has the DNA TGTGCCAGTAGGGGGGGCGGAGACCACACTGAAGCTTTCTTT. The J gene is TRBJ1-1, the V gene TRBV19, with D perhaps TRBD1 (6 bases). The CDR3 spans 14 residues. The V gene's germline CDR1 is LNHDA and CDR2 SQIVND (reference sequence). Trimming took off 6 bases at V and 3 bases at J, with 14 bases between the two ends.

The rearrangement links TRBV7-9 to TRBJ1-2; perhaps TRBD1 as D (5 bases). This CDR3 has 14 residues. CDR1 and CDR2 (germline): SEHNR, FQNEAQ (reference sequence). V was trimmed by 5 bases and J by 3 bases, leaving 13 bases between them. CDR3 DNA sequence: TGTGCCAGCAGCCCTAAAGGGGTTTACTATGGCTACACCTTC. Its translation is CASSPKGVYYGYTF. The variable domain in full, completed from reference TRBV7-9 and TRBJ1-2, reads DTGVSQNPRHKITKRGQNVTFRCDPISEHNRLYWYRQTLGQGPEFLTYFQNEAQLEKSRLLSDRFSAERPKGSFSTLEIQRTEQGDSAMYLCASSPKGVYYGYTFGSGTRLTVV.

The rearrangement uses TRBV6-5 and TRBJ1-3, with TRBD1 as a possible D gene (6 bases). Germline values: CDR1 MNHEY, CDR2 SVGAGI. The CDR3 runs to 14 residues. Deletions cut 8 bases from V and 4 bases from J, with 15 bases between. CDR3 in amino acids: CASARAGEGNTIYF. The CDR3 DNA follows: TGTGCCAGCGCACGGGCAGGGGAAGGAAACACCATATATTTT.

J is TRBJ1-2 and V is TRBV12-3 or TRBV12-4; D not certain. V was clipped by 3 bases and J by 2 bases, with 7 bases between them. The CDR3 extends over 13 amino acids. CDR3 sequence: CASSLVENYGYTF. The CDR3 DNA follows: TGTGCCAGCAGTTTGGTAGAAAACTATGGCTACACCTTC.

By its share, this clonotype is medium-sized (0.01 to 0.1%). The V call is TRBV19, the J call TRBJ1-2; D not certain. Trimming pared 4 bases from V and 5 bases from J, leaving 11 bases between. The CDR3 has 13 amino acids. The germline V gene has CDR1 LNHDA and CDR2 SQIVND (reference sequence). The CDR3 DNA follows: TGTGCCAGTAGTACCCTTTCAAGGTATGGCTACACCTTC. Translation gives CASSTLSRYGYTF.

At least ten counts were recorded for this clonotype. J is TRBJ1-3 and V is TRBV6-1; D may be TRBD1 (6 bases). V was clipped by 6 bases and J by 0 bases, with 21 bases between them. The CDR3 totals 18 residues. Per germline, CDR1 MNHNS and CDR2 SASEGT. The CDR3 spells CASSYQGKVKSSGNTIYF. The CDR3 region has the DNA TGTGCCAGCAGCTATCAGGGGAAAGTGAAAAGCTCTGGAAACACCATATATTTT.

This clonotype appeared a few times. J is TRBJ2-2 and V is TRBV30; 9 nucleotides line up with TRBD2. Trimming took 4 bases from V and 5 from J; bases not matched to a gene: 5. Germline CDR1 reads GTSNPN; CDR2 reads SVGIG (reference sequence). The CDR3 loop spans 14 amino acids. The CDR3 coding sequence is TGTGCCTGGACCCCGGGACTAGCAACCGGGGAGCTGTTTTTT. It translates to CAWTPGLATGELFF.

The chain employs TRBV5-4 and TRBJ1-3, with 7 bases lining up with TRBD1. This CDR3 has 15 residues. The V and J ends lost 2 bases and 4 bases, in that order; junction bases with no gene match: 6. From germline, CDR1 is SGHNT and CDR2 YYREEE (reference sequence). The CDR3 DNA reads TGTGCCAGCAGCTTTGCCCCGGGACAGGGAAACACCATATATTTT. Its translation is CASSFAPGQGNTIYF.

This clonotype ranks as medium-sized. The chain carries TRBV18 and TRBJ1-3; tentative D call: TRBD1 (6 bases). Trimming left V 3 bases short and J 6 bases short, with 15 bases between. CDR3 length: 15 residues. In germline, CDR1 is KGHSH, CDR2 LQKENI. CDR3 in amino acids: CASSPETGSPNTIYF. Here the CDR3 DNA reads TGTGCCAGCTCACCTGAAACAGGGAGCCCAAACACCATATATTTT.

In this sample, this clonotype turned up a few times. The chain combines TRBV30 with TRBJ1-3; a weak D match, TRBD1 (6 bases). V lost 4 bases, J lost 0 bases, and 19 bases lay in between. CDR3 length equals 17 residues. Germline values: CDR1 GTSNPN, CDR2 SVGIG (reference sequence). The CDR3 DNA reads as TGTGCCTGGAATTTAGGAGGTGGGGGCTCCTCTGGAAACACCATATATTTT. The encoded protein is CAWNLGGGGSSGNTIYF.

The chain joins TRBV29-1 to TRBJ2-2; 7 nucleotides line up with TRBD1. J gave up 3 bases and V 4 bases, and 11 bases lay outside the gene matches. CDR3 size: 16 residues. Germline lookup yields CDR1 SQVTM and CDR2 ANQGSEA. CDR3 amino acids: CSVGGQRGRDTGELFF. CDR3 coding DNA: TGCAGCGTTGGGGGCCAGAGGGGGCGGGACACCGGGGAGCTGTTTTTT.

This clonotype has more than one count but fewer than ten. The rearrangement joins TRBV20-1 to TRBJ1-1; TRBD1 is a possible D gene (5 bases). Germline assignment: CDR1 DFQATT and CDR2 SNEGSKA (reference sequence). CDR3 length: 18 residues. Trimming removed 3 bases from V and 1 base from J, with 24 bases in between. The CDR3 sequence: CSARGGGTAKAPNTEAFF. The CDR3, as DNA: TGCAGTGCTAGGGGGGGTGGGACGGCCAAGGCGCCGAACACTGAAGCTTTCTTT.

This clonotype was seen a handful of times. This CDR3 reads CSARDLQGAFF. CDR3 in DNA: TGCAGTGCTAGAGATTTGCAAGGAGCTTTCTTT. The chain carries TRBV20-1 and TRBJ1-1, with D hard to call. The CDR3 is 11 amino acids. V lost 0 bases to trimming and J lost 10 bases, with 9 bases between them. Germline CDR1 and CDR2: DFQATT and SNEGSKA (reference sequence).

The rearrangement joins TRBV20-1 to TRBJ1-5; 8 bases align to TRBD1. V shed 2 bases, J shed 6 bases, and the junction held 9 bases outside the gene matches. CDR3 length: 15 residues. Germline values: CDR1 DFQATT, CDR2 SNEGSKA (reference sequence). The DNA for the CDR3 is TGCAGTGCTAGACTACTCGGACAGGGTTCTCAGCCCCAGCATTTT. Its translation: CSARLLGQGSQPQHF.

The chain joins TRBV20-1 to TRBJ2-3; 11 nucleotides agree with TRBD2. CDR1 and CDR2 from the germline V gene are DFQATT and SNEGSKA (reference sequence). The CDR3 totals 15 residues. The junction had 4 bases not matched to a gene; V was cut back by 0 bases and J by 5 bases. Here the CDR3 reads CSARDPLAGGDTQYF. In DNA form, the CDR3 reads TGCAGTGCTAGAGATCCCCTAGCGGGGGGAGATACGCAGTATTTT.

In this sample, this clonotype is medium-sized. V is TRBV18 and J is TRBJ2-7; D remains ambiguous. The CDR3 extends over 15 amino acids. CDR1 and CDR2 (germline): KGHSH, LQKENI. Trimming shortened V by 0 bases and J by 4 bases, and 13 bases separated the two germline ends. The CDR3 DNA follows: TGTGCCAGCTCACCACCTGGTAGAGGAACTTACGAGCAGTACTTC. Protein product: CASSPPGRGTYEQYF.

This clonotype ranks as medium-sized. The J gene is TRBJ1-2, the V gene TRBV29-1; 9 nucleotides align to TRBD1. With V trimmed by 8 bases and J by 8 bases, 15 bases remained unmatched. The CDR3 is 14 residues long. Germline CDR1 and CDR2: SQVTM and ANQGSEA. The CDR3 coding sequence is TGCAGCTCCAGTACGGGACAGGGATTACGCGGCTACACCTTC. It is translated as CSSSTGQGLRGYTF.

This clonotype has at least ten counts. The genes are TRBV5-6 and TRBJ1-6, with D unresolved. This CDR3 has 16 residues. Germline V lookup: CDR1 SGHDT, CDR2 YYEEEE. V gave up 0 bases and J gave up 6 bases, with 13 bases separating them. The CDR3 region is CASSLGSGEGNSPLHF. The DNA of the CDR3 is TGTGCCAGCAGCTTGGGATCCGGGGAGGGTAATTCACCCCTCCACTTT.

This clonotype was seen only a few times. A much larger clone lies a single base off, so this may be a read error. The V call is TRBV19, the J call TRBJ1-2; D gene uncertain. CDR1 is LNHDA and CDR2 is SQIVND in the germline V gene (reference sequence). V was pared by 3 bases and J by 8 bases, with 16 bases between. The CDR3 consists of 14 residues. CDR3 in amino acids: CASSMRDVARGYTF. CDR3 nucleotides: TGTGCCAGTAGTATGCGGGATGTGGCCCGGGGCTACACCTTC.